This record looks at one T cell receptor (beta chain) sequence and its context. What it recognizes is unknown. These data are taken from a study of shared clonotypes between healthy human individuals. Several immunoSEQ plates held equal portions of the genomic DNA taken from each subset. DNA at about 190 ng, tens of thousands of T cell genomes, went into sorted-subset replicate PCRs. This table comes from immunoSEQ multiplex PCR, and its TCRdb copy is limited to in-frame clones, with some not included. The sample shows 800,000 to 950,000 clones, roughly 96% of them seen only once. As defined, naive CD8 cells were CD45RO-negative and positively selected for CCR7, with terminally differentiated effector memory CD45RA+ cells excluded. Points from the study as a whole: Memory subsets generally showed lower estimated richness than naive subsets. Sequencing of the sorted subsets was shown by rarefaction to be incomplete despite large depth.

This CDR3 has 13 residues. Per germline, CDR1 SQVTM and CDR2 ANQGSEA. V gave up 7 bases and J gave up 2 bases, with 15 bases separating them. The sequenced material came from naive CD8+ T cells sorted from blood. The V gene is TRBV29-1, the J gene TRBJ2-7; possible D gene TRBD2, 6 bases. The TCR comes from a man aged 25-45 years in good health. The CDR3 region has the DNA TGCAGCGCTGTTAATAGCGGAACCTACGAGCAGTACTTC. Amino acids: CSAVNSGTYEQYF.